The 5 T cell receptor beta chains listed next were all sequenced from one sample in a study of neoadjuvant anti-PD-1 for oral cavity cancer (dated by TCRdb to the early 2020s). Receptors were amplified or captured by the immunoSEQ multiplex PCR assay. TCRdb took this table from immuneACCESS and kept in-frame rearrangements with V and J called. Such tables lack part of the clones; where checked against another copy, unresolved V genes explain under half of the gap, and the rest is unexplained. The sample table contains some 7,100 clones; only one count was recorded for roughly 60% of them. The top ten constitute 5% to 7.5% of the sample. The sample's time point label, in plain terms: before neoadjuvant nivolumab. The sample consisted of tumor tissue, taken before nivolumab (anti-PD-1) treatment. Source of these receptors: a person aged 35 to 85 with oral cavity squamous cell carcinoma.

This clone turned up a few times. This chain links TRBV7-2 with TRBJ2-7; D remains unclear. V lost 1 base and J lost 7, with 17 bases in between. Per germline, CDR1 SGHTA and CDR2 FQGNSA. CDR3 length: 15 amino acids. The CDR3 here is CASSLDPRSLGEQYF. As DNA, the CDR3 is TGTGCCAGCAGCTTAGACCCAAGATCCCTGGGAGAGCAGTACTTC.

The CDR3 protein is CASRGGTGESGTF. CDR3 coding DNA: TGCGCCAGCAGGGGCGGGACAGGGGAGTCAGGCACCTTC. This chain uses TRBV5-1 with TRBJ1-2; 10 bases are shared with TRBD1. The junction had 11 bases not matched to a gene; V was cut back by 5 bases and J by 13 bases. CDR1 is SGHRS and CDR2 is YFSETQ in the germline V gene. CDR3 length: 13 amino acids.

The chain carries TRBV7-8 and TRBJ1-4; unclear D gene. The V end lost 4 bases, the J end lost 12 bases, and 15 bases lay between the germline ends. The germline V gene encodes CDR1 SGHVS and CDR2 FQNEAQ. CDR3 length: 13 residues. The CDR3 loop reads CASSSDDPNELFF. The CDR3 nucleotides read TGTGCCAGCAGCTCGGACGATCCCAATGAACTGTTTTTT.

The gene calls are TRBV7-3 and TRBJ2-3; D call uncertain. Deletions cut 3 bases from V and 3 bases from J, with 13 bases between. There are 15 residues in the CDR3. Germline CDR1 and CDR2: SGHTA and FQGTGA. CDR3 nucleotide sequence: TGTGCCAGCAGCTTTAATGGTTACCGTACAGATACGCAGTATTTT. This gives the protein CASSFNGYRTDTQYF. Variable domain in full (rest from reference TRBV7-3 and TRBJ2-3): GAGVSQTPSNKVTEKGKYVELRCDPISGHTALYWYRQSLGQGPEFLIYFQGTGAADDSGLPNDRFFAVRPEGSVSTLKIQRTERGDSAVYLCASSFNGYRTDTQYFGPGTRLTVL.

The chain is built from TRBV5-5 and TRBJ1-1; D remains unclear. This CDR3 contains 12 residues. V dropped 2 bases and J dropped 3 bases, with 5 bases sitting between them. Germline V lookup: CDR1 SGHKS, CDR2 YYEKEE (reference sequence). The CDR3 coding sequence is TGTGCCAGCAGCTTAATATACACTGAAGCTTTCTTT. It specifies CASSLIYTEAFF.